This T cell receptor beta chain was recorded in a study of OX40 agonist ivuxolimab in advanced cancers. The CDR3 is 16 amino acids. The germline gives CDR1 SGHDT, CDR2 YYEEEE. V lost 2 bases and J 1 base, leaving 14 bases between the germline ends. Researchers took blood at baseline, on cycle 4 day 1, and on cycle 7 day 1. Using immunoSEQ multiplex PCR, the repertoire was profiled, and TCRdb retains in-frame clones only, with some absent. Here the sample spans about 40,000 clones, more than 70% being singletons. A note on this clone: Its target is not known.

Study-level points and caveats: Some of the lowest clonal expansion was seen in partial responders at 0.1-3.0 mg/kg.

The sequence was obtained from an adult with an advanced solid tumor such as melanoma, head and neck, liver or kidney cancer. The sample here was CD4+ or CD8+ T cells sorted from blood, taken in a trial of the OX40 agonist ivuxolimab. The chain carries TRBV5-6 and TRBJ2-3; possibly TRBD1 or TRBD2 for D (6 bases each). The DNA of the CDR3 is TGTGCCAGCAGCTTCTTAGCGGAGGGGGGCACAGATACGCAGTATTTT. It encodes CASSFLAEGGTDTQYF.